Listed below are T cell receptor beta chains from one sample, sequenced in a study of blood T cell repertoires in COVID-19. Some clones are missing from TCRdb's copy, which holds only in-frame ones; the method was immunoSEQ multiplex PCR. The table includes hundreds of thousands of clones, roughly 88% detected once. Sequencing was done on a sample of peripheral blood. The origin of the receptors is a woman aged 50 to 65 with active or convalescent COVID-19. The CDR3 runs from the conserved cysteine through the conserved F or W. D genes are given only for firm matches. Clone size is shown for a subset of rows, as once, few, many or a class of expanded clone.

TRBD2,.,TRBJ2-2,TRBV6-5,TGTGCCAGCAGACCGGGACTAGCGACCACCGGGGAGCTGTTTTTT,CASRPGLATTGELFF
.,.,TRBJ1-5,TRBV4-3,TGCGCCAGCAGCCAAGAACAAAATCAGCCCCAGCATTTT,CASSQEQNQPQHF
.,.,TRBJ1-3,TRBV7-9,TGTGCCAGCAGCTTTAGCCCCCGGACAGTGGAAAACACCATATATTTT,CASSFSPRTVENTIYF
.,.,TRBJ1-5,TRBV28,TGTGCCAGCAGTTTATCCTTGACTGGGGCAGGGAGACTAGATCAGCCCCAGCATTTT,CASSLSLTGAGRLDQPQHF
.,.,TRBJ1-4,TRBV19,TGTGCCAGTAGTTCCGGTAATGAAAAACTGTTTTTT,CASSSGNEKLFF
.,once,TRBJ2-7,TRBV18,TGTGCCAGCTCACAACAGGTGAGCTACGAGCAGTACTTC,CASSQQVSYEQYF
TRBD1,.,TRBJ2-6,TRBV5-1,TGCGCCAGCAGCAGATTTACGTCCGGGACAGGGAGCACTGGGGCCAACGTCCTGACTTTC,CASSRFTSGTGSTGANVLTF
.,.,TRBJ1-2,TRBV7-2,TGTGCCAGCAGCCTCCGAGCTGATAACTATGGCTACACCTTC,CASSLRADNYGYTF
TRBD1,.,TRBJ1-2,TRBV6-5,TGTGCCGGGGGACAGGGCTATGGCTACACCTTC,CAGGQGYGYTF
.,.,TRBJ2-7,TRBV11-3,TGTGCCAGCAGCCGAGACAGGCGCGACGAGCAGTACTTC,CASSRDRRDEQYF
TRBD2,.,TRBJ2-1,TRBV7-2,TGTGCCAGCAGCTTAGCGCTAGCGGGCTCCTACAATGAGCAGTTCTTC,CASSLALAGSYNEQFF
TRBD1,.,TRBJ2-1,TRBV30,TGTGCCTGGGGGGACAGCTTCTACAATGAGCAGTTCTTC,CAWGDSFYNEQFF
TRBD1,.,TRBJ1-5,TRBV7-9,TGTGCCAGCAGCCGGACAGGGTTCAATCAGCCCCAGCATTTT,CASSRTGFNQPQHF
TRBD1,.,TRBJ2-7,TRBV28,TGTGCCAGCACCTCTCCCGGGACAGGGTTCTACGAGCAGTACTTC,CASTSPGTGFYEQYF
.,.,TRBJ2-7,TRBV5-8,TGTGCCAGCAGCTTGGAGCTAGCCACCTACGAGCAGTACTTC,CASSLELATYEQYF
TRBD1,.,TRBJ1-2,TRBV5-1,TGCGCCAGCAGCCCCGGGACAGGGAGCGGCTACACCTTC,CASSPGTGSGYTF
.,few,TRBJ2-1,TRBV3-1/TRBV3-2,TGTGCCAGCAGCCAAGTTCGGTCGCCCTACAATGAGCAGTTCTTC,CASSQVRSPYNEQFF
.,.,TRBJ2-5,TRBV5-1,TGCGCCAGCAGCCTACCACAAGAGACCCAGTACTTC,CASSLPQETQYF
TRBD2,.,TRBJ2-2,TRBV7-9,TGTGCCAGCAGCCTTAAGGGACTAGCATCAGAGCTGTTTTTT,CASSLKGLASELFF
TRBD1,.,TRBJ2-7,TRBV28,TGTGCCAGCAGTTTAGTCCACAGGGGGATCTACGAGCAGTACTTC,CASSLVHRGIYEQYF
.,.,TRBJ2-7,TRBV21-1,TGTGCCAGCAGCAAAGGGCAGGGATTCTTCGAGCAGTACTTC,CASSKGQGFFEQYF
TRBD2,.,TRBJ2-7,TRBV6-2/TRBV6-3,TGTGCCAGCAGTAGTGGGGGAGGGCTCTACGAGCAGTACTTC,CASSSGGGLYEQYF
TRBD1,once,TRBJ1-2,TRBV19,TGTGCCAGTAATCGGTTGGGTAGGACAGGGCTAAAGAAGGATGGCTACACCTTC,CASNRLGRTGLKKDGYTF
.,few,TRBJ1-2,TRBV5-6,TGTGCCAGCAGCTCAAACGGCGGACTGCCCCTTACCGATGGCTACACCTTC,CASSSNGGLPLTDGYTF
.,.,TRBJ1-1,TRBV30,TGTGCCTGGAAAAGGGGATGGGTCACTGAAGCTTTCTTT,CAWKRGWVTEAFF
.,.,TRBJ1-2,TRBV2,TGTGCCAGCACCGAAGGAGGGGACCCTCGAGGTAACACCTTC,CASTEGGDPRGNTF
TRBD1,.,TRBJ1-2,TRBV27,TGTGCCAGCAGCGGACAGGGGGCCAGTGGCTACACCTTC,CASSGQGASGYTF
TRBD2,.,TRBJ2-2,TRBV4-2,TGTGCCAGCAGCCAAGGGGTACTAGCGGGTAACACCGGGGAGCTGTTTTTT,CASSQGVLAGNTGELFF
.,.,TRBJ2-7,TRBV19,TGTGCCAGTAGTATAGAAGGAGGAGGGACGAACACCTACGAGCAGTACTTC,CASSIEGGGTNTYEQYF
.,once,TRBJ2-3,TRBV4-3,TGCGCCAGCAGCCAAGATAAAGGCAGGCCCCGAGATACGCAGTATTTT,CASSQDKGRPRDTQYF
TRBD2,.,TRBJ2-1,TRBV19,TGTGCCAGTAGTATAGAAGCGGGGGGGCGGAATGAGCAGTTCTTC,CASSIEAGGRNEQFF
TRBD1,few,TRBJ1-3,TRBV3-1/TRBV3-2,TGTGCCAGCAGCCACGTGGGACAGGGGAATGGAAACACCATATATTTT,CASSHVGQGNGNTIYF
.,.,TRBJ1-3,TRBV5-5,TGTGCCAGCAGCTTGGGACCCCAGGTCGGAAACACCATATATTTT,CASSLGPQVGNTIYF
TRBD1,.,TRBJ1-6,TRBV7-9,TGTGCCAGCAGCCCGCTAGGGACAGATAATTCACCCCTCCACTTT,CASSPLGTDNSPLHF
.,.,TRBJ1-5,TRBV30,TGTGCCTGGAGTAAAGGGACAAGCAATCAGCCCCAGCATTTT,CAWSKGTSNQPQHF
.,.,TRBJ2-1,TRBV30,TGTGCCTGGAGTGGAGGATTACTTAAGTTCTTC,CAWSGGLLKFF
TRBD1,.,TRBJ2-3,TRBV11-2,TGTGCCAGCAGCTTTGGGACAGGGCCCCCACCAGATACGCAGTATTTT,CASSFGTGPPPDTQYF
TRBD1,.,TRBJ1-2,TRBV11-2,TGTGCCAGCAGCTTAGACGCAACAGGGGAGAATGGCTACACCTTC,CASSLDATGENGYTF
TRBD1,few,TRBJ1-1,TRBV6-6,TGTGCCAGCAGTACCAGGACAGGGAACACTGAAGCTTTCTTT,CASSTRTGNTEAFF
.,.,TRBJ2-3,TRBV6-1,TGTGCCAGCAGTGAAGCAGGCGGGAACACGCAGTATTTT,CASSEAGGNTQYF
TRBD1,.,TRBJ2-7,TRBV7-9,TGTGCCAGCAGCCAACAACGGACAGGGAACGACGAGCAGTACTTC,CASSQQRTGNDEQYF
.,once,TRBJ2-7,TRBV9,TGTGCCAGCAGCGTAGCTACGGGGCAGGGGATCAACGAGCAGTACTTC,CASSVATGQGINEQYF
.,.,TRBJ2-7,TRBV6-5,TGTGCCACCTCCCCTGGGAGCGGCCTAACCTACGAGCAGTACTTC,CATSPGSGLTYEQYF
.,.,TRBJ2-7,TRBV4-1,TGCGCCAGCAGCCAAGGGAGACAGACCTCCTACGAGCAGTACTTC,CASSQGRQTSYEQYF
.,.,TRBJ2-7,TRBV5-8,TGTGCCAGCAGCTGGGGAGCCGGTTACGAGCAGTACTTC,CASSWGAGYEQYF
TRBD2,.,TRBJ2-1,TRBV19,TGTGCCAGTAGTATAAGACTAGCGGGGACGAACAATGAGCAGTTCTTC,CASSIRLAGTNNEQFF
.,once,TRBJ2-7,TRBV27,TGTGCCAGCAGTTCGAGGACAGAAGGGGTATACGAGCAGTACTTC,CASSSRTEGVYEQYF
TRBD1,few,TRBJ1-1,TRBV6-2/TRBV6-3,TGTGCCAGCAGTAATACAGGGGACACTGAAGCTTTCTTT,CASSNTGDTEAFF
TRBD1,.,TRBJ2-1,TRBV28,TGTGCCAGCAGACCCCCCGGACAGGTCTACAATGAGCAGTTCTTC,CASRPPGQVYNEQFF
TRBD2,.,TRBJ2-7,TRBV6-2/TRBV6-3,TGTGCCAGCAGCGAATCTAGCGGGAGGTCCTACGAGCAGTACTTC,CASSESSGRSYEQYF
TRBD2,.,TRBJ2-2,TRBV4-3,TGCGCCAGCAGCCGCGCCGGACTAGCGGGAAGATTCGCCGCCCCGTACACCGGGGAGCTGTTTTTT,CASSRAGLAGRFAAPYTGELFF